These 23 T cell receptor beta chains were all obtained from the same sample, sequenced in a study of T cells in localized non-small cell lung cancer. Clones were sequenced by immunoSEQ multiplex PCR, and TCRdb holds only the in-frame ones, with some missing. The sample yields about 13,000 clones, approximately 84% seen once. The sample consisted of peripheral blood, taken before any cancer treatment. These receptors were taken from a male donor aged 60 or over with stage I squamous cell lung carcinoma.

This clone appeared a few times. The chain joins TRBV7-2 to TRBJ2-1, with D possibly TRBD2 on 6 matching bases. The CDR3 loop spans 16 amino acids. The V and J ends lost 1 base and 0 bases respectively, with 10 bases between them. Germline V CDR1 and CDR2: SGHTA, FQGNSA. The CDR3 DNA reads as TGTGCCAGCAGCTTAGTATTAGCGGCCTCCTACAATGAGCAGTTCTTC. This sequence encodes CASSLVLAASYNEQFF.

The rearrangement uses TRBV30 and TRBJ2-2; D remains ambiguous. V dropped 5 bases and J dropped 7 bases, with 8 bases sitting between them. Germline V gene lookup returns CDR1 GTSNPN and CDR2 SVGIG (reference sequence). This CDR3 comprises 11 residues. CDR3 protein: CAWAGSGELFF. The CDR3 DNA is TGTGCCTGGGCAGGAAGCGGGGAGCTGTTTTTT.

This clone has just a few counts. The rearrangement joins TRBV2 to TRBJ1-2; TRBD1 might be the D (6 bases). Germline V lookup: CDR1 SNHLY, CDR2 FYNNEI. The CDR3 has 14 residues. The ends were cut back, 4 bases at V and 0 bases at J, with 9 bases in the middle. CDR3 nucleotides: TGTGCCAGCAGTGGGGACAAATCTAACTATGGCTACACCTTC. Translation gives CASSGDKSNYGYTF. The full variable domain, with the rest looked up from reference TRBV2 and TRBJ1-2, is EPEVTQTPSHQVTQMGQEVILRCVPISNHLYFYWYRQILGQKVEFLVSFYNNEISEKSEIFDDQFSVERPDGSNFTLKIRSTKLEDSAMYFCASSGDKSNYGYTFGSGTRLTVV.

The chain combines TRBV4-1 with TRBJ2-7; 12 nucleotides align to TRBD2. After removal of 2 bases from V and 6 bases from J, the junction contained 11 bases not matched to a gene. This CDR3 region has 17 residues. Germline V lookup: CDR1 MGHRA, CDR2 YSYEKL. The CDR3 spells CASSQSYRLAGGSEQYF. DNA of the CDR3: TGCGCCAGCAGCCAATCATATCGTCTAGCGGGAGGGTCCGAGCAGTACTTC.

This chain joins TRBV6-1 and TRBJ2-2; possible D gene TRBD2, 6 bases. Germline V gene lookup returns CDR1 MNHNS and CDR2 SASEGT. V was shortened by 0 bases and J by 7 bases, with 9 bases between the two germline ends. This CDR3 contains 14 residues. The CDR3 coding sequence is TGTGCCAGCAGTGAAGCGCCTAGCGTCGGGGAGCTGTTTTTT. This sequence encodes CASSEAPSVGELFF.

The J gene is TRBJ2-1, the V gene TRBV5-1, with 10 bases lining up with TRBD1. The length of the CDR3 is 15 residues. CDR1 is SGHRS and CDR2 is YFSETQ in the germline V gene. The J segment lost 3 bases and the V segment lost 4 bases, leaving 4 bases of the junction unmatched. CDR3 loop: CASSIGTGVYNEQFF. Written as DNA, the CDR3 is TGCGCCAGCAGCATCGGGACAGGGGTCTACAATGAGCAGTTCTTC.

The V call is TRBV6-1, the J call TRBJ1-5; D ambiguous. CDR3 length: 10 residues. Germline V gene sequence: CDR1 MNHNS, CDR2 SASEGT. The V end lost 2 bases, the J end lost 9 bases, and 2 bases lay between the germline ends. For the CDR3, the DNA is TGTGCCAGCAGTGAATGGCCCCAGCATTTT. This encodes CASSEWPQHF.

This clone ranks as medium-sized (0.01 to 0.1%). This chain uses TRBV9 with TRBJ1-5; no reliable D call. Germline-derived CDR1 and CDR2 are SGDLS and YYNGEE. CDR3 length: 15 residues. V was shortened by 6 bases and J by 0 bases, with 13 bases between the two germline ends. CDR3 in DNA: TGTGCCAGCAACCGAGCGGGAAATAGCAATCAGCCCCAGCATTTT. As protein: CASNRAGNSNQPQHF.

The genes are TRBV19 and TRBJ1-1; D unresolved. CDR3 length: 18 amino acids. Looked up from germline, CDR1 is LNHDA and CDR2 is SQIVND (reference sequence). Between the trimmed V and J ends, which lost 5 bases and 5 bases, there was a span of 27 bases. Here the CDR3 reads CASSPLLRGFKSRTEAFF. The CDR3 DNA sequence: TGTGCCAGTAGTCCTCTCCTCCGGGGTTTCAAATCAAGAACTGAAGCTTTCTTT.

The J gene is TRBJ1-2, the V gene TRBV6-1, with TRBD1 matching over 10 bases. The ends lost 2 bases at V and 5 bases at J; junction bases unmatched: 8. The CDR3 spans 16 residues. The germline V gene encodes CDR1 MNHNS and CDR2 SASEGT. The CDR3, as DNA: TGTGCCAGCAGTGAATGGGGACAGGGGATGAGATATGGCTACACCTTC. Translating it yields CASSEWGQGMRYGYTF.

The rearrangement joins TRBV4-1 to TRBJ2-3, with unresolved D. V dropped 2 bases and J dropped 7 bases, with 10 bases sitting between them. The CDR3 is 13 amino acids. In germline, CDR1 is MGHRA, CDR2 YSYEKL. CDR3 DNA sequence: TGCGCCAGCAGCCAAAGAGAGGCGAATACGCAGTATTTT. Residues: CASSQREANTQYF.

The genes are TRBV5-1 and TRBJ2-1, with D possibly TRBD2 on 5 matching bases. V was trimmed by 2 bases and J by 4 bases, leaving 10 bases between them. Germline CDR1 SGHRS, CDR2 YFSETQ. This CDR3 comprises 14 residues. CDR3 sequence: CASSFGEAYNEQFF. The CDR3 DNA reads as TGCGCCAGCAGCTTCGGGGAAGCGTACAATGAGCAGTTCTTC.

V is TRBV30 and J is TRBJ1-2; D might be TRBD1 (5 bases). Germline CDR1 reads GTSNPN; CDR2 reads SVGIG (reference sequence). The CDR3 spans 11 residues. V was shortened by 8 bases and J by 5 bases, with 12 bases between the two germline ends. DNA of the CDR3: TGTGCCGGGACGGTCAGTTATGGCTACACCTTC. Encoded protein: CAGTVSYGYTF. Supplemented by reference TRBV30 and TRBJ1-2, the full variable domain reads SQTIHQWPATLVQPVGSPLSLECTVEGTSNPNLYWYRQAAGRGLQLLFYSVGIGQISSEVPQNLSASRPQDRQFILSSKKLLLSDSGFYLCAGTVSYGYTFGSGTRLTVV.

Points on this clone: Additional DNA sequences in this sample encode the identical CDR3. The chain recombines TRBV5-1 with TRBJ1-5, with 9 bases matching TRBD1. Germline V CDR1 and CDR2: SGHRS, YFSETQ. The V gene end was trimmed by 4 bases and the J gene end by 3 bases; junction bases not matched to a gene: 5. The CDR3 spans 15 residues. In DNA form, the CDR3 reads TGCGCCAGCAGCACGGGGACAGGGTCCAATCAGCCCCAGCATTTT. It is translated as CASSTGTGSNQPQHF. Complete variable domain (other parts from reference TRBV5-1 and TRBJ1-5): KAGVTQTPRYLIKTRGQQVTLSCSPISGHRSVSWYQQTPGQGLQFLFEYFSETQRNKGNFPGRFSGRQFSNSRSEMNVSTLELGDSALYLCASSTGTGSNQPQHFGDGTRLSIL.

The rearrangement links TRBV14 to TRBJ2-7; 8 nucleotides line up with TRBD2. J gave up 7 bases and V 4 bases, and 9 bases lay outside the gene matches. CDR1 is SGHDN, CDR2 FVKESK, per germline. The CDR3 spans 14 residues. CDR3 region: CASSPLGRAGEQYF. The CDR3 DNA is TGTGCCAGCAGCCCCCTCGGGAGGGCCGGAGAGCAGTACTTC.

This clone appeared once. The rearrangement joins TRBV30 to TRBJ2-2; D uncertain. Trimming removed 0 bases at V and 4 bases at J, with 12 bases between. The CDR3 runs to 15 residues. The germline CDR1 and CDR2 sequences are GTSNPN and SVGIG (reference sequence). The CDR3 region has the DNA TGTGCCTGGAGTGTTAGAGAGGCCCGCACCGGGGAGCTGTTTTTT. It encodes CAWSVREARTGELFF.

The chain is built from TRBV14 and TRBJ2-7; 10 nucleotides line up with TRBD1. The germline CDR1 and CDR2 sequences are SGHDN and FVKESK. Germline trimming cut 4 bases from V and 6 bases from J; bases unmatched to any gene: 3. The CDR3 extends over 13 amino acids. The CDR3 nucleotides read TGTGCCAGCAGCCGGGACAGGGGATCCGAGCAGTACTTC. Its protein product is CASSRDRGSEQYF. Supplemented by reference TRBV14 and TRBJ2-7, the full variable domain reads EAGVTQFPSHSVIEKGQTVTLRCDPISGHDNLYWYRRVMGKEIKFLLHFVKESKQDESGMPNNRFLAERTGGTYSTLKVQPAELEDSGVYFCASSRDRGSEQYFGPGTRLTVT.

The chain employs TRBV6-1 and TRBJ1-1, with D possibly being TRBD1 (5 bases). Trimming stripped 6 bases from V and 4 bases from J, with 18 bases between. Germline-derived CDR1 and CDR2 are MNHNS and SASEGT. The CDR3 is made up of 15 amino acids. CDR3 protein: CASSGHPGLGTEAFF. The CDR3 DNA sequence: TGTGCCAGCAGCGGACACCCCGGTTTGGGCACTGAAGCTTTCTTT.

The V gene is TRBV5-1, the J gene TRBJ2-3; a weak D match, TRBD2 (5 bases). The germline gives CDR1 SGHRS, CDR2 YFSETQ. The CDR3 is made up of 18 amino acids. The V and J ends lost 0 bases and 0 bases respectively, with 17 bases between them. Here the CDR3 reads CASSLGGGPGGSTDTQYF. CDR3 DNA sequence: TGCGCCAGCAGCTTGGGAGGAGGCCCAGGCGGCAGCACAGATACGCAGTATTTT.

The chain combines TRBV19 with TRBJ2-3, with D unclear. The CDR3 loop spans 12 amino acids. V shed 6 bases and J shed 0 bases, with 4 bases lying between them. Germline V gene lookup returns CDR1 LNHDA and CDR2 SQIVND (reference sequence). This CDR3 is CASSGSTDTQYF. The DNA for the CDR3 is TGTGCCAGTAGCGGGAGCACAGATACGCAGTATTTT.

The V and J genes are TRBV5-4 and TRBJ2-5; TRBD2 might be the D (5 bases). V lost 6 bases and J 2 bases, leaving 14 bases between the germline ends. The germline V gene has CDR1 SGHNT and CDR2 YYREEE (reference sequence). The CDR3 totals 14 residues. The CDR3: CASKGSHLQETQYF. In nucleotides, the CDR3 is TGTGCCAGCAAAGGGAGCCATTTACAAGAGACCCAGTACTTC.

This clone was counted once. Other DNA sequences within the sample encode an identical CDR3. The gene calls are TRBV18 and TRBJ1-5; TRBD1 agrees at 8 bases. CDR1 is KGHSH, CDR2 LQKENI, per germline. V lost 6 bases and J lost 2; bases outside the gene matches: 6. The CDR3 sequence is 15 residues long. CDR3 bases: TGTGCCAGCTCCCCAGACAGGGGCGGCAATCAGCCCCAGCATTTT. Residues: CASSPDRGGNQPQHF. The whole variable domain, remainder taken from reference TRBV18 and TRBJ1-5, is NAGVMQNPRHLVRRRGQEARLRCSPMKGHSHVYWYRQLPEEGLKFMVYLQKENIIDESGMPKERFSAEFPKEGPSILRIQQVVRGDSAAYFCASSPDRGGNQPQHFGDGTRLSIL.

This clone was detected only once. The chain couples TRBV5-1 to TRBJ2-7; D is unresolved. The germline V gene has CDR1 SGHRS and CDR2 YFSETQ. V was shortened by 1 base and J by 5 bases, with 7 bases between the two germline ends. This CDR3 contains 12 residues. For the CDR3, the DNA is TGCGCCAGCAGCTTGAACCACGACGAGCAGTACTTC. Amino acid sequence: CASSLNHDEQYF. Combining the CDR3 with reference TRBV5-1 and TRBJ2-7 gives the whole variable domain KAGVTQTPRYLIKTRGQQVTLSCSPISGHRSVSWYQQTPGQGLQFLFEYFSETQRNKGNFPGRFSGRQFSNSRSEMNVSTLELGDSALYLCASSLNHDEQYFGPGTRLTVT.